This TCR beta chain is drawn from a study of graft-versus-host responses after intestinal transplantation. Germline V gene lookup returns CDR1 ENHRY and CDR2 SYGVKD. Trimming pared 10 bases from V and 4 bases from J, leaving 13 bases between. CDR3 length: 12 amino acids. Measured with immunoSEQ multiplex PCR; TCRdb has only the in-frame clones, and not every one. The sample shows 100,000 or so clones, approximately 94% of them seen only once. Comment on this clone: Its antigen is still unknown.

The sequencing here drew on unstimulated CD8+ T cells sorted from spleen or lymph node cells, taken before intestinal transplant. The sequence was obtained from a human donor who received an intestinal transplant. The rearrangement uses TRBV10-3 and TRBJ1-2; TRBD1 might be the D (5 bases). The CDR3 region has the DNA TGTGCCACCTCGGGGGGTCCCTATGGCTACACCTTC. Its translation is CATSGGPYGYTF.